The rows below give T cell receptor beta chains drawn from one sample of a study of blood T cell repertoires in COVID-19. Only in-frame clones appear in the TCRdb table, and some are missing; sequencing was by immunoSEQ multiplex PCR. The table has 250,000 to 350,000 clones, approximately 92% seen once. Sequenced material: peripheral blood. These receptors came from a woman in her twenties or thirties with COVID-19, enrolled during active disease. Each CDR3 is given with its conserved first and last residue. A D gene is named only where the DNA matches it firmly. The size of a clone is reported for some rows only, either as once, few or many, or as a class for expanded clones.

D,V,J,size,CDR3,DNA
-,TRBV5-1,TRBJ1-1,-,CASSLDSLNTEAFF,TGCGCCAGCAGCTTGGACAGCCTGAACACTGAAGCTTTCTTT
-,TRBV5-1,TRBJ2-7,-,CASSPQGNEQYF,TGCGCCAGCAGCCCCCAGGGTAACGAGCAGTACTTC
TRBD1,TRBV28,TRBJ2-7,once,CASSLSGTGNLEQYF,TGTGCCAGCAGTCTTTCCGGGACAGGGAATTTGGAGCAGTACTTC
-,TRBV12-3/TRBV12-4,TRBJ1-5,-,CASSRQSNQPQHF,TGTGCCAGCAGCCGACAGTCAAATCAGCCCCAGCATTTT
TRBD1,TRBV5-4,TRBJ1-2,-,CASSPWTGDYGYTF,TGTGCCAGCAGCCCCTGGACAGGGGACTATGGCTACACCTTC
TRBD1,TRBV12-3/TRBV12-4,TRBJ1-2,-,CASSPGQVGGYTF,TGTGCCAGCAGCCCCGGACAGGTTGGTGGCTACACCTTC
TRBD1,TRBV28,TRBJ1-2,-,CASSPPGQDYGYTF,TGTGCCAGCAGTCCCCCGGGACAGGATTATGGCTACACCTTC
-,TRBV6-6,TRBJ1-2,-,CASSYEGFYGYTF,TGTGCCAGCAGTTACGAGGGATTCTATGGCTACACCTTC
TRBD2,TRBV9,TRBJ2-3,-,CASSVTLAGGGTDTQYF,TGTGCCAGCAGCGTTACTCTAGCGGGGGGTGGCACAGATACGCAGTATTTT
-,TRBV3-1/TRBV3-2,TRBJ2-2,-,CASSQPPSSTNTGELFF,TGTGCCAGCAGCCAACCCCCTAGCAGCACGAACACCGGGGAGCTGTTTTTT
TRBD2,TRBV28,TRBJ2-7,-,CASSETLAGDGEQYF,TGTGCCAGCAGCGAGACACTAGCGGGAGACGGCGAGCAGTACTTC
TRBD1,TRBV3-1/TRBV3-2,TRBJ1-2,-,CATSRGQGGGYGYTF,TGTGCCACCTCCAGGGGACAGGGAGGGGGATATGGCTACACCTTC
-,TRBV3-1/TRBV3-2,TRBJ2-3,-,CASSRWRGSGSDTQYF,TGTGCCAGCAGCCGGTGGCGAGGGAGCGGGTCAGATACGCAGTATTTT
TRBD1,TRBV5-4,TRBJ2-1,-,CASSAQGARYNEQFF,TGTGCCAGCAGCGCCCAGGGGGCGAGGTACAATGAGCAGTTCTTC
-,TRBV2,TRBJ1-2,-,CASSEGGSRGNYGYTF,TGTGCCAGCAGTGAAGGGGGATCTAGGGGGAACTATGGCTACACCTTC
-,TRBV3-1/TRBV3-2,TRBJ1-1,-,CASSPRYDTEAFF,TGTGCCAGCAGCCCGCGGTACGACACTGAAGCTTTCTTT
TRBD2,TRBV7-2,TRBJ2-3,-,CASSLSGAGTDTQYF,TGTGCCAGCAGCCTCAGCGGGGCAGGCACAGATACGCAGTATTTT
-,TRBV5-6,TRBJ2-5,-,CASSLSGVRGSETQYF,TGTGCCAGCAGCTTGTCTGGGGTCAGGGGATCGGAGACCCAGTACTTC
-,TRBV19,TRBJ2-2,-,CASSRGQNTGELFF,TGTGCCAGTAGTAGGGGACAAAACACCGGGGAGCTGTTTTTT
-,TRBV5-1,TRBJ2-3,few,CASRPGVSTDTQYF,TGCGCCAGCCGCCCAGGGGTTAGCACAGATACGCAGTATTTT
TRBD2,TRBV24-1,TRBJ2-1,once,CATSDRGRSRNEQFF,TGTGCCACCAGTGATCGCGGGAGATCGAGGAATGAGCAGTTCTTC
TRBD1,TRBV5-5,TRBJ2-7,-,CASRKPGQGHEQYF,TGTGCCAGCAGAAAGCCGGGACAGGGGCACGAGCAGTACTTC
TRBD2,TRBV4-1,TRBJ2-7,-,CASSQERPTSGRTYEQYF,TGCGCCAGCAGCCAAGAAAGGCCGACTAGCGGGAGAACCTACGAGCAGTACTTC
TRBD2,TRBV7-8,TRBJ2-1,-,CASSLTSGPYNEQFF,TGTGCCAGCAGCCTGACTAGCGGGCCCTACAATGAGCAGTTCTTC
TRBD2,TRBV25-1,TRBJ2-1,-,CASSEELAGGASYNEQFF,TGTGCCAGCAGTGAAGAGTTAGCGGGAGGGGCTTCCTACAATGAGCAGTTCTTC
TRBD2,TRBV11-3,TRBJ2-2,-,CASSLFTVGRLTGELFF,TGTGCCAGCAGCTTATTTACGGTCGGGAGGCTTACCGGGGAGCTGTTTTTT
-,TRBV28,TRBJ2-2,-,CASSLFSRAGELFF,TGTGCCAGCAGTTTATTTTCCAGGGCCGGGGAGCTGTTTTTT
-,TRBV4-3,TRBJ2-3,-,CASSQDQGTWGRDTQYF,TGCGCCAGCAGCCAAGATCAGGGGACGTGGGGCCGAGATACGCAGTATTTT
TRBD2,TRBV5-1,TRBJ2-5,-,CASSLASGSQETQYF,TGCGCCAGCAGCTTGGCTAGCGGGAGCCAAGAGACCCAGTACTTC
-,TRBV4-2,TRBJ1-2,-,CASSAVDRDYGYTF,TGTGCCAGCAGCGCGGTGGACAGAGACTATGGCTACACCTTC
-,TRBV7-9,TRBJ2-4,-,CASSLATTLAKNIQYF,TGTGCCAGCAGCTTAGCGACAACGTTAGCCAAAAACATTCAGTACTTC
TRBD2,TRBV7-2,TRBJ2-1,-,CASSLGLAPHNEQFF,TGTGCCAGCAGCCTCGGACTAGCCCCCCACAATGAGCAGTTCTTC
TRBD2,TRBV27,TRBJ2-7,-,CASSWGGGPYEQYF,TGTGCCAGCTCCTGGGGCGGGGGGCCCTACGAGCAGTACTTC
-,TRBV30,TRBJ1-6,-,CAWSGVVGGINSPLHF,TGTGCCTGGAGTGGAGTCGTGGGGGGGATTAATTCACCCCTCCACTTT
-,TRBV5-4,TRBJ1-4,-,CASSSRQDNEKLFF,TGTGCCAGCAGCTCCAGACAGGATAATGAAAAACTGTTTTTT
TRBD1,TRBV28,TRBJ1-4,few,CASSPLTTGTGVWEKLFF,TGTGCCAGCAGTCCACTCACGACGGGGACAGGGGTTTGGGAAAAACTGTTTTTT
-,TRBV5-5,TRBJ2-1,-,CASSWYRARSNNEQFF,TGTGCCAGCAGCTGGTACAGGGCCCGATCTAACAATGAGCAGTTCTTC